This T cell receptor beta chain was sequenced during a study of T cell changes during pregnancy in multiple sclerosis. The CDR3 runs 15 residues. Germline CDR1 WNHNN, CDR2 SYGVQD (reference sequence). After removal of 7 bases from V and 2 bases from J, the junction contained 6 bases not matched to a gene. TCRdb's copy holds only in-frame clones and misses some; the assay was immunoSEQ multiplex PCR. The sample has roughly 72,000 clones, about 90% seen once. Sequenced material: peripheral blood, taken in the first trimester of pregnancy. The clonotype was recovered from a female donor in good health, enrolled as a control in a pregnancy study. The chain combines TRBV10-1 with TRBJ2-1; 9 bases map to TRBD1. CDR3 in amino acids: CASTSDRGTYNEQFF. The CDR3 region has the DNA TGCGCCAGCACTTCGGACAGGGGAACCTACAATGAGCAGTTCTTC.